These T cell receptor beta chains were read from a single sample in a study of T cell responses to AZD1222 COVID-19 vaccine. The data were produced by immunoSEQ multiplex PCR, yet TCRdb's version contains in-frame clones alone and is incomplete. The sample has 150,000 to 200,000 clones; 85% to 90% are singletons. The sequencing here drew on peripheral blood, taken 28 days after the second AZD1222 dose. All receptors derive from an adult who received the AZD1222 COVID-19 vaccine. The CDR3 runs from the conserved cysteine through the conserved F or W. The order of the fields is V gene, D gene, clone size, J gene, CDR3 protein, CDR3 DNA. D genes are given only for firm matches. Expanded clones are given a class, and other clones once, few, many or no size at all.

TRBV7-2	TRBD1	.	TRBJ2-1	CASRPGDRGWAEQFF	TGTGCCAGCAGACCTGGGGACAGGGGGTGGGCTGAGCAGTTCTTC
TRBV6-5	TRBD1	.	TRBJ2-5	CASSSDRDQETSDF	TGTGCCAGCAGTTCGGACAGGGACCAAGAGACGTCGGACTTC
TRBV24-1	.	once	TRBJ2-5	CATSVSVGETQYF	TGTGCCACCAGTGTATCGGTTGGGGAGACCCAGTACTTC
TRBV7-3	TRBD1	.	TRBJ2-7	CASSPHRQGLDEQYF	TGTGCCAGCAGCCCCCACCGACAGGGCTTGGACGAGCAGTACTTC
TRBV6-2/TRBV6-3	.	.	TRBJ2-5	CASSTPRTAPQETQYF	TGTGCCAGCAGCACGCCCCGGACAGCCCCTCAAGAGACCCAGTACTTC
TRBV28	.	.	TRBJ2-1	CASLGQGTYNEQFF	TGTGCCAGCTTAGGGCAGGGGACCTACAATGAGCAGTTCTTC
TRBV15	.	.	TRBJ1-5	CATSITVNQPQHF	TGTGCCACCAGTATCACCGTAAATCAGCCCCAGCATTTT
TRBV4-3	.	.	TRBJ1-1	CASSQEGRNTEAFF	TGCGCCAGCAGCCAAGAAGGCAGAAACACTGAAGCTTTCTTT
TRBV7-2	.	.	TRBJ2-6	CASTLDSSGANVLTF	TGTGCCAGCACCCTGGACAGTTCTGGGGCCAACGTCCTGACTTTC
TRBV2	TRBD1	.	TRBJ1-1	CASRNLPGQLNTEAFF	TGTGCCAGCAGAAACCTACCGGGACAGCTAAACACTGAAGCTTTCTTT
TRBV7-8	.	.	TRBJ2-1	CASSLSGAQQFF	TGTGCCAGCAGCTTATCCGGGGCCCAGCAGTTCTTC
TRBV19	.	.	TRBJ1-5	CATPNPEDSNQPQHF	TGTGCCACCCCGAACCCGGAGGATAGCAATCAGCCCCAGCATTTT
TRBV3-1/TRBV3-2	.	.	TRBJ2-5	CASSHPLPRRQETQYF	TGTGCCAGCAGCCATCCCCTACCACGCAGACAAGAGACCCAGTACTTC
TRBV6-2/TRBV6-3	.	.	TRBJ1-2	CASSYSRWGSLPNYGYTF	TGTGCCAGCAGTTATTCGAGGTGGGGCAGCCTCCCCAACTATGGCTACACCTTC
TRBV2	.	once	TRBJ2-3	CASSGSFNTDTQYF	TGTGCCAGCAGTGGTAGTTTCAACACAGATACGCAGTATTTT
TRBV3-1/TRBV3-2	.	.	TRBJ1-4	CASSQVGGTNEKLFF	TGTGCCAGCAGCCAAGTTGGAGGGACTAATGAAAAACTGTTTTTT
TRBV18	.	.	TRBJ2-7	CASSQVGRASSYYEQYF	TGTGCCAGCTCACAGGTAGGCAGGGCGAGTTCTTACTACGAGCAGTACTTC
TRBV2	.	few	TRBJ2-5	CASHRDRQETQYF	TGTGCCAGCCACCGGGACCGACAAGAGACCCAGTACTTC
TRBV6-1	TRBD1	once	TRBJ2-7	CASSDRQGAPPRYEQYF	TGTGCCAGCAGTGATCGACAGGGGGCCCCTCCTCGCTACGAGCAGTACTTC
TRBV3-1/TRBV3-2	TRBD2	.	TRBJ2-1	CASSSWGGDEQFF	TGTGCCAGCAGCTCGTGGGGGGGGGATGAGCAGTTCTTC
TRBV29-1	.	.	TRBJ2-7	CSVAIVDEQYF	TGCAGCGTTGCTATCGTCGACGAGCAGTACTTC
TRBV14	.	.	TRBJ2-7	CASSQAGGFYEQYF	TGTGCCAGCAGCCAAGCGGGTGGTTTTTACGAGCAGTACTTC
TRBV3-1/TRBV3-2	.	once	TRBJ2-1	CASSQEGRNYNEQFF	TGTGCCAGCAGCCAAGAGGGGCGGAACTACAATGAGCAGTTCTTC
TRBV19	TRBD1	.	TRBJ1-5	CASSAQGENQPQHF	TGTGCCAGTAGTGCTCAGGGGGAAAACCAGCCCCAGCATTTT